This T cell receptor (beta chain) originates from a study of response to subunit inactivated influenza vaccine. The CDR3 totals 13 residues. Trimming removed 2 bases at V and 4 bases at J, with 8 bases between. CDR1 and CDR2 (germline): KGHSY, FQNENV. TCRdb recomputed calls from the RT-PCR reads with MiXCR, one row per CDR3 protein. The data show about 160,000 distinct CDR3 sequences, roughly a tenth seen once. In this sample, this clonotype turned up many times. The chain recombines TRBV16 with TRBJ1-2; D may be TRBD1 (5 bases). This sample comprised non-naive T cells sorted from PBMCs, obtained roughly 48 days after vaccination. The receptor comes from a man aged 50 to 59 who received an inactivated influenza vaccine. The CDR3 sequence: CASSQVQGYGYTF. The CDR3 bases are TGTGCCAGCAGCCAAGTCCAGGGCTATGGCTACACCTTC.